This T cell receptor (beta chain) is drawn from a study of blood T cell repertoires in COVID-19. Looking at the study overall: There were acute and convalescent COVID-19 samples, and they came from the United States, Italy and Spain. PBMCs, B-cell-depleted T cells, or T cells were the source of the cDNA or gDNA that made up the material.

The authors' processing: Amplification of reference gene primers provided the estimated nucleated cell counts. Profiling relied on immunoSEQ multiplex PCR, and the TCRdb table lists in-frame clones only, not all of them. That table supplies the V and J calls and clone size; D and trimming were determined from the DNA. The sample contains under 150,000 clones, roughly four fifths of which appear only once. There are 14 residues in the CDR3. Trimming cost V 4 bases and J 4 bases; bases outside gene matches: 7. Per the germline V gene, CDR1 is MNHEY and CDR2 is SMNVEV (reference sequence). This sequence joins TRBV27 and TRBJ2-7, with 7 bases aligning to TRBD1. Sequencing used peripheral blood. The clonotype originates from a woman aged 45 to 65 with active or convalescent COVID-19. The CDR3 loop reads CASSYQGVMYEQYF. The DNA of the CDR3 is TGTGCCAGCAGTTACCAGGGGGTTATGTACGAGCAGTACTTC.